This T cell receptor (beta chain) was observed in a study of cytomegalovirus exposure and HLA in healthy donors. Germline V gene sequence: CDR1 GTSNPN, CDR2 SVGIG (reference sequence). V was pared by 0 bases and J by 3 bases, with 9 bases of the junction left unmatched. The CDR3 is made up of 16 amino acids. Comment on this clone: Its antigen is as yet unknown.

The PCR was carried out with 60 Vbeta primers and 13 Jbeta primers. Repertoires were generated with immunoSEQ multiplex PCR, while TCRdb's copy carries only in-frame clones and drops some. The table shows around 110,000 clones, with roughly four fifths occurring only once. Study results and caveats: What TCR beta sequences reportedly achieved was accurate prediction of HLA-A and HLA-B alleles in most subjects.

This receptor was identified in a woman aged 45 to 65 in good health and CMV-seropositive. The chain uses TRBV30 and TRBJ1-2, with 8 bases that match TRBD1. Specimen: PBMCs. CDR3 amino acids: CAWSVRGRGRDYGYTF. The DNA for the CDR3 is TGTGCCTGGAGTGTTCGAGGCAGGGGGCGAGACTATGGCTACACCTTC.